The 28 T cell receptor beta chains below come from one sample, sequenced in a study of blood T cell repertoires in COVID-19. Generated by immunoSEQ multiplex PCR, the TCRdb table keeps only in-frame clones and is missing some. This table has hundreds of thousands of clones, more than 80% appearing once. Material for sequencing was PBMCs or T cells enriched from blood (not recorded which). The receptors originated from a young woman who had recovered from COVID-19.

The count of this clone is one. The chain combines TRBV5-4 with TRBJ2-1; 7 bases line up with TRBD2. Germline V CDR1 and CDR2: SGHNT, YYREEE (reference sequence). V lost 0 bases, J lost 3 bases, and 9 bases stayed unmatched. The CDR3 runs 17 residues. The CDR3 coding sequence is TGTGCCAGCAGCTTGGCGGGAGCGGGGAGATTCTACAATGAGCAGTTCTTC. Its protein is CASSLAGAGRFYNEQFF.

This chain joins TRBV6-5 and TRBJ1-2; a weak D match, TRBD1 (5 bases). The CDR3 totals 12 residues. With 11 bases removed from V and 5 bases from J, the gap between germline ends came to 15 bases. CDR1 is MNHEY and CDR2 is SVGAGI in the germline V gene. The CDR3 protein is CASKGVGYGYTF. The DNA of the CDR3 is TGTGCCTCGAAAGGGGTTGGGTATGGCTACACCTTC.

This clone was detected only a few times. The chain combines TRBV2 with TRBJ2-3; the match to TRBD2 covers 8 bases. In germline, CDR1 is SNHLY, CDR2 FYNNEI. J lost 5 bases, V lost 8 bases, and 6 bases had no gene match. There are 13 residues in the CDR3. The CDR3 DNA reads TGTGCCAGCGCCGGGGGGGAGGTAGATACGCAGTATTTT. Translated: CASAGGEVDTQYF.

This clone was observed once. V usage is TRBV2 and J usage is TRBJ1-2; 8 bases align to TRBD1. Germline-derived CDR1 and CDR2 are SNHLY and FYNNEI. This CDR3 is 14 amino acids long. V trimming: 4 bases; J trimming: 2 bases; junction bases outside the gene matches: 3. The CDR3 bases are TGTGCCAGCAGTGCCCGGACAGGGAACTATGGCTACACCTTC. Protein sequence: CASSARTGNYGYTF.

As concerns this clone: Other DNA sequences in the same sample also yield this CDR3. The CDR3 sequence is CSALRNEQFF. In DNA, the CDR3 is TGCAGTGCCCTCCGCAATGAGCAGTTCTTC. The chain combines TRBV20-1 with TRBJ2-1, with D unresolved. Trimming pared 6 bases from V and 6 bases from J, leaving 6 bases between. CDR3 size: 10 residues. Germline V lookup: CDR1 DFQATT, CDR2 SNEGSKA (reference sequence).

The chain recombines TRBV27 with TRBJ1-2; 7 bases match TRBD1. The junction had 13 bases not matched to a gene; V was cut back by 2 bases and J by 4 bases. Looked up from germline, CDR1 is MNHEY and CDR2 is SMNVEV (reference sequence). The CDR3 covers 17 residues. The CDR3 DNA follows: TGTGCCAGCAGTTTAGAACAGGGGCCTACCCGGATCTATGGCTACACCTTC. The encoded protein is CASSLEQGPTRIYGYTF.

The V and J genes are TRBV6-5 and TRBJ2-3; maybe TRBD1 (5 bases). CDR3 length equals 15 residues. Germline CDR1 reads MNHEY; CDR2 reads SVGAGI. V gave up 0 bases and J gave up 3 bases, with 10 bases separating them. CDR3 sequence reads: CASSYSGRETDTQYF. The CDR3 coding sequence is TGTGCCAGCAGTTACTCCGGCAGGGAAACAGATACGCAGTATTTT.

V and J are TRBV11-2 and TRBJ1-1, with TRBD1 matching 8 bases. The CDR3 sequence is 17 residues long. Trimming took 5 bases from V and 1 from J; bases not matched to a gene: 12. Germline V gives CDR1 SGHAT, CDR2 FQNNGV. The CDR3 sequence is CASSPLDRGRRNTEAFF. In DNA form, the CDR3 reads TGTGCCAGCAGCCCTCTCGACAGGGGCCGAAGGAACACTGAAGCTTTCTTT. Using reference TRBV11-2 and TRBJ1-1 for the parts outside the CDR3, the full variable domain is EAGVAQSPRYKIIEKRQSVAFWCNPISGHATLYWYQQILGQGPKLLIQFQNNGVVDDSQLPKDRFSAERLKGVDSTLKIQPAKLEDSAVYLCASSPLDRGRRNTEAFFGQGTRLTVV.

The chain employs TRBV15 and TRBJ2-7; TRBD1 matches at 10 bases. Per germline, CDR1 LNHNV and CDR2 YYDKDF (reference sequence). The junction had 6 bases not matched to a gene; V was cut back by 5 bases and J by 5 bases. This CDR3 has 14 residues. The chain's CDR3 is CATSGMGQGNEQYF. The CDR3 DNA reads TGTGCCACCAGCGGGATGGGACAGGGGAACGAGCAGTACTTC.

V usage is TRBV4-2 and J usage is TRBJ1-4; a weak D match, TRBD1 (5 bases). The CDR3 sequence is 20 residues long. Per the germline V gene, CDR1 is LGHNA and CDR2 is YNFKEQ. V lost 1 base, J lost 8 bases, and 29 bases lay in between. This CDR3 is CASSQAGSDLAGQRREKLFF. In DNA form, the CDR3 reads TGTGCCAGCAGCCAAGCTGGATCGGACCTTGCGGGGCAGCGTAGAGAAAAACTGTTTTTT.

CDR3 sequence reads: CASSQGLADEQYF. In nucleotides, the CDR3 is TGTGCCAGCAGCCAGGGACTAGCTGACGAGCAGTACTTC. J is TRBJ2-7 and V is TRBV3-1 (or the pseudogene TRBV3-2), with 9 bases lining up with TRBD2. This CDR3 is 13 amino acids long. The germline CDR1 and CDR2 sequences are LGHDT and YNNKEL (reference sequence). V was clipped by 3 bases and J by 5 bases; unmatched bases: 2.

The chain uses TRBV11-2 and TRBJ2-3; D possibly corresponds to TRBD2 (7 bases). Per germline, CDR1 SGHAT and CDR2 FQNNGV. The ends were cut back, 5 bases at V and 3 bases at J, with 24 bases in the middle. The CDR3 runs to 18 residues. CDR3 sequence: CASSPPRLVGGRTDTQYF. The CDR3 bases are TGTGCCAGCAGCCCCCCACGTCTAGTGGGGGGGCGAACAGATACGCAGTATTTT.

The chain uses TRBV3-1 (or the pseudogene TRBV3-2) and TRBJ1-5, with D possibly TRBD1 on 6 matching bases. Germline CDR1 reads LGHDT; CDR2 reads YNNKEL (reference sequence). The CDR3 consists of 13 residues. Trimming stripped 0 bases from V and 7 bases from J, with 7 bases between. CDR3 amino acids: CASSQDTGQPQHF. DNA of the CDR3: TGTGCCAGCAGCCAAGATACAGGGCAGCCCCAGCATTTT.

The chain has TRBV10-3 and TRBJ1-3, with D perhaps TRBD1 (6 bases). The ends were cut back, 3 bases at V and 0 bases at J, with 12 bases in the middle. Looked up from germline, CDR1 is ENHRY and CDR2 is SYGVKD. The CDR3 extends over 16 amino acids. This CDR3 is CAISDRGSLSGNTIYF. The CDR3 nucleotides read TGTGCCATCAGTGACAGGGGATCCCTCTCTGGAAACACCATATATTTT.

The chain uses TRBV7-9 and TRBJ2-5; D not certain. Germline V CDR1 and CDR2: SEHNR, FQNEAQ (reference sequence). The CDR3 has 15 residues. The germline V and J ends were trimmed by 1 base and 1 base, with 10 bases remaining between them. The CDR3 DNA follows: TGTGCCAGCAGCTTAGATCACAGAGCCCAAGAGACCCAGTACTTC. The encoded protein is CASSLDHRAQETQYF.

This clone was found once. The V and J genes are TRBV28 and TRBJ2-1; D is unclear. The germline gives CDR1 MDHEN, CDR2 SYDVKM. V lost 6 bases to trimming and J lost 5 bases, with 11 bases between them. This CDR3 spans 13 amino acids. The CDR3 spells CASSRISNNEQFF. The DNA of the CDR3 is TGTGCCAGCAGCCGAATTAGTAACAATGAGCAGTTCTTC.

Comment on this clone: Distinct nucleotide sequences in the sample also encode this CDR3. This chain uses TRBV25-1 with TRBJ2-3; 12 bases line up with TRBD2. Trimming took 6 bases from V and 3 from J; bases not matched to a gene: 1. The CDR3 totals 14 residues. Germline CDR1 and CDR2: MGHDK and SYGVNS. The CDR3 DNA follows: TGTGCCAGCAGGACTAGCGGGGGTACAGATACGCAGTATTTT. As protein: CASRTSGGTDTQYF.

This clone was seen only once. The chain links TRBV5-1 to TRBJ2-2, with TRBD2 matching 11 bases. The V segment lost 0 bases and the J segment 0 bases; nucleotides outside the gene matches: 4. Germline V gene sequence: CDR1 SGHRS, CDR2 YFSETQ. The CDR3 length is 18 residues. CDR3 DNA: TGCGCCAGCAGCTTGGTTAGCGGGGGGGCCGCGAACACCGGGGAGCTGTTTTTT. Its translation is CASSLVSGGAANTGELFF.

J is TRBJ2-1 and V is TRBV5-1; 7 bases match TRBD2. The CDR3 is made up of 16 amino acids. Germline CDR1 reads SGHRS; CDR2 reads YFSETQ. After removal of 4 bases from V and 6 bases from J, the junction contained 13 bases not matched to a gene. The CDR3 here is CASSRGDGGVSNEQFF. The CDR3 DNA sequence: TGCGCCAGCAGCCGGGGGGACGGCGGGGTTAGCAATGAGCAGTTCTTC.

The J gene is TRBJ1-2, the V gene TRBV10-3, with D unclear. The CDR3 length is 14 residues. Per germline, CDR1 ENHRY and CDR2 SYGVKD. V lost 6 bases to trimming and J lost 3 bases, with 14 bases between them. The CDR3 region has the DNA TGTGCCATCAGGGGAGGGTCGTTGGACTATGGCTACACCTTC. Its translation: CAIRGGSLDYGYTF.

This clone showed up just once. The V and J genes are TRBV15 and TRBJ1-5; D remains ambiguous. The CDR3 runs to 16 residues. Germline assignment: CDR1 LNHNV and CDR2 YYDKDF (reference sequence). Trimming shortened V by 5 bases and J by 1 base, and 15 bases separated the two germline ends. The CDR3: CATSSGRVTSNQPQHF. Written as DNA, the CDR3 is TGTGCCACCAGCTCGGGGAGGGTTACGAGCAATCAGCCCCAGCATTTT.

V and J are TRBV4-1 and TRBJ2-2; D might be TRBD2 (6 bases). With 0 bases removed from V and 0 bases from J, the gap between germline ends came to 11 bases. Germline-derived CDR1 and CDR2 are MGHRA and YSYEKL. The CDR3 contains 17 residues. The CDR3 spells CASSQDYGGSNTGELFF. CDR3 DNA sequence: TGCGCCAGCAGCCAAGATTATGGGGGGTCGAACACCGGGGAGCTGTTTTTT.

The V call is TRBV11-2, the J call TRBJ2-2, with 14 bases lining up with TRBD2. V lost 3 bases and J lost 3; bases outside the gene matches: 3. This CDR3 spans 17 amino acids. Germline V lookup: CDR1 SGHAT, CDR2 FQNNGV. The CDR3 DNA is TGTGCCAGCAGCTTCCGACTAGCGGGGGGGTACACCGGGGAGCTGTTTTTT. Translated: CASSFRLAGGYTGELFF.

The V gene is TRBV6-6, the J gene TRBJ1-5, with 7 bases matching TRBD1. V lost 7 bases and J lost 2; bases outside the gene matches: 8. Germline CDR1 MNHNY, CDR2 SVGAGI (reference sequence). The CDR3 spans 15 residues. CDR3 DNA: TGTGCCAGCACAAGGCAGGGGGATCGCAATCAGCCCCAGCATTTT. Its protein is CASTRQGDRNQPQHF.

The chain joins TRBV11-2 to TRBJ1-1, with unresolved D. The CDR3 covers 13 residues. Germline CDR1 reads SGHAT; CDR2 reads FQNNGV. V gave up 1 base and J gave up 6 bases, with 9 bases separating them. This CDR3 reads CASSLVVRAEAFF. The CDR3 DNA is TGTGCCAGCAGCTTAGTGGTGCGCGCTGAAGCTTTCTTT.

The CDR3 loop is CASRKSLSYGYTF. CDR3 coding DNA: TGTGCCAGCAGAAAAAGCCTGTCCTATGGCTACACCTTC. The chain employs TRBV28 and TRBJ1-2; D is unclear. CDR1 is MDHEN, CDR2 SYDVKM, per germline. V lost 6 bases and J 4 bases, leaving 12 bases between the germline ends. The CDR3 runs to 13 residues.

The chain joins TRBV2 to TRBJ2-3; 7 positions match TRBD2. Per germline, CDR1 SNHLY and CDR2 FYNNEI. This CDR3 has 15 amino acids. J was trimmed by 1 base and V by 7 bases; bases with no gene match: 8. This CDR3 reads CASIRSAGGTDTQYF. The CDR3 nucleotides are TGTGCCAGCATTAGAAGTGCGGGGGGCACAGATACGCAGTATTTT.

Here the CDR3 DNA reads TGCGCCAGCAGCCCGGGCGGCGGGGGGGCCTTAGATACGCAGTATTTT. It encodes CASSPGGGGALDTQYF. The V and J genes are TRBV5-1 and TRBJ2-3; 9 positions match TRBD2. CDR3 length equals 16 residues. Germline CDR1 reads SGHRS; CDR2 reads YFSETQ. Losses at the gene ends were 4 bases for V and 5 bases for J; bases not matched to a gene: 11.